The entry below gives a single TCR beta chain sequence along with its context. This specimen belongs to a study of T cell changes during pregnancy in multiple sclerosis. The data were produced by immunoSEQ multiplex PCR, yet TCRdb's version contains in-frame clones alone and is incomplete. This table holds about 70,000 clones, approximately 91% found once. Trimming took 8 bases from V and 9 from J, leaving 16 bases between them. Germline V gives CDR1 LNHDA, CDR2 SQIVND (reference sequence). The CDR3 covers 12 residues. This specimen consisted of CD4+ T cells from peripheral blood mononuclear cells, obtained after pregnancy. The sequence was obtained from a female donor with multiple sclerosis, enrolled in a pregnancy study. This chain connects TRBV19 to TRBJ1-1; TRBD1 is a possible D gene (5 bases). CDR3 nucleotides: TGTGCCAGTTCCGCGCCCCTGGGGCAAGCTTTCTTT. Its translation is CASSAPLGQAFF. The variable domain in full, completed from reference TRBV19 and TRBJ1-1, reads DGGITQSPKYLFRKEGQNVTLSCEQNLNHDAMYWYRQDPGQGLRLIYYSQIVNDFQKGDIAEGYSVSREKKESFPLTVTSAQKNPTAFYLCASSAPLGQAFFGQGTRLTVV.